Listed here are 7 T cell receptor beta chains from one sample, sequenced in a study of blood T cells in healthy people across ages. Then a second PCR, running roughly 7 to 11 cycles, was carried out with a sample-barcoded 5' primer and a J-beta primer mix. MiXCR, applied by TCRdb to the 5' RACE reads, yields one record per CDR3 protein. The sample consists of 500,000 to 700,000 distinct CDR3 sequences, about 30% of them appearing once. The sample taken for sequencing was blood. The source of these receptors is a woman aged 80 or older in good health.

J is TRBJ2-4 and V is TRBV15; D call uncertain. The better agreement between TRBJ2-5 and the DNA end casts doubt on the J call. CDR3 length: 13 residues. Per germline, CDR1 LNHNV and CDR2 YYDKDF (reference sequence). The CDR3 DNA sequence: TGTGCCACCAGCAGAGGTTTTGGAGAGACCCAGTACTTC. Its protein is CATSRGFGETQYF.

At least ten counts were recorded for this clonotype. J is TRBJ2-7 and V is TRBV20-1, with D possibly being TRBD1 or TRBD2 (5 bases each). CDR3 length: 12 amino acids. V lost 6 bases, J lost 3 bases, and 12 bases lay in between. The germline V gene has CDR1 DFQATT and CDR2 SNEGSKA (reference sequence). CDR3 protein: CSAPTGLYEQYF. DNA for the CDR3: TGCAGTGCCCCTACAGGACTCTACGAGCAGTACTTC.

The sample holds many counts of this clonotype. This chain uses TRBV9 with TRBJ2-1, with D perhaps TRBD2 (5 bases). The germline gives CDR1 SGDLS, CDR2 YYNGEE. The V end was cut by 0 bases, the J end by 9 bases, with 10 bases between. This CDR3 is 13 amino acids long. The CDR3, as DNA: TGTGCCAGCAGCGTAGTAGAGGGCAGTGAGCAGTTCTTC. Its protein product is CASSVVEGSEQFF.

This clonotype has a count of ten or more. The chain joins TRBV6-1 to TRBJ2-7; maybe TRBD1 (6 bases). CDR3 length: 13 residues. Germline V gene sequence: CDR1 MNHNS, CDR2 SASEGT. Trimming shortened V by 4 bases and J by 4 bases, and 11 bases separated the two germline ends. CDR3 loop: CASSVLRGYEQYF. DNA for the CDR3: TGTGCCAGCAGTGTTCTCAGGGGTTACGAGCAGTACTTC.

There are many counts of this clonotype. This rearrangement joins TRBV5-1 to TRBJ2-3, with D perhaps matching TRBD1 or TRBD2 (7 bases each). The germline CDR1 and CDR2 sequences are SGHRS and YFSETQ. Trimming took off 2 bases at V and 3 bases at J, with 16 bases between the two ends. CDR3 length: 16 amino acids. Here the CDR3 reads CASSLIQGGKTDTQYF. For the CDR3, the DNA is TGCGCCAGCAGCTTAATTCAGGGGGGGAAGACAGATACGCAGTATTTT.

This clonotype appeared once. Given a much more abundant clone one base away, this may be a read error. The rearrangement links TRBV7-8 to TRBJ1-1, with 8 bases aligning to TRBD1. The CDR3 is 15 amino acids. The germline CDR1 and CDR2 sequences are SGHVS and FQNEAQ. V lost 5 bases and J lost 1; bases outside the gene matches: 6. CDR3 DNA sequence: TGTGCCAGCAGCCTCCGGGACAGGAGGAACACTGAAGCTTTCTTT. Its protein product is CASSLRDRRNTEAFF.

This clonotype was detected many times. The chain has TRBV7-2 and TRBJ1-2; the D gene is possibly TRBD1 (5 bases). Germline loops: CDR1 SGHTA, CDR2 FQGNSA. V was trimmed by 6 bases and J by 7 bases, leaving 9 bases between them. The CDR3 is 11 residues long. CDR3 sequence reads: CASRQVSGYTF. DNA of the CDR3: TGTGCCAGCAGACAGGTCTCTGGCTACACCTTC.